Listed below are T cell receptor beta chains from one sample, sequenced in a study of T-cell reconstitution after alpha-beta-depleted transplantation in children. One entry per CDR3 protein results from TCRdb running MiXCR on the PCR reads. Seen here are approximately 340,000 distinct CDR3 sequences, 10% observed once, and the top ten hold under 3%. The sequencing here drew on PBMCs from the stem cell graft donor, taken from the stem cell graft. Receptors were obtained from a human donor who donated a stem cell graft to a child with acute lymphoblastic leukemia. CDR3s include the opening cysteine and the closing phenylalanine or tryptophan. The D gene is left open where the match is weak. Part of the rows lack a size; the others show once, few, many or a class for expanded clones.

>many|TRBD1|TRBJ2-7|TRBV27
CASSPDRGLEQYF
TGTGCCAGCAGTCCGGACAGGGGGCTCGAGCAGTACTTC
>many|.|TRBJ2-2|TRBV27
CASSWGTGELFF
TGTGCCAGCAGCTGGGGGACCGGGGAGCTGTTTTTT
>.|TRBD2|TRBJ2-7|TRBV28
CASSPSGRLSDEQYF
TGTGCCAGCAGTCCCAGCGGGAGACTTTCCGACGAGCAGTACTTC
>many|.|TRBJ2-6|TRBV7-2
CASSLVAVRSGANVLTF
TGTGCCAGCAGCTTAGTGGCAGTCCGCTCTGGGGCCAACGTCCTGACTTTC
>.|.|TRBJ1-3|TRBV19
CASSLYSENTIYF
TGTGCCAGTAGCTTATATTCGGAAAACACCATATATTTT
>few|TRBD1|TRBJ2-7|TRBV27
CASSLRPGTGGHIYEQYF
TGTGCCAGCAGTTTACGTCCCGGGACAGGGGGCCATATCTACGAGCAGTACTTC
>few|TRBD2|TRBJ2-7|TRBV20-1
CSARPGGNEQYF
TGCAGTGCTAGACCGGGAGGGAACGAGCAGTACTTC
>few|.|TRBJ2-1|TRBV7-2
CASSLPDGGYNEQFF
TGTGCCAGCAGCCTCCCGGACGGGGGTTACAATGAGCAGTTCTTC
>.|.|TRBJ1-1|TRBV27
CASSFWYRSVNTEAFF
TGTGCCAGCAGTTTTTGGTACCGGAGCGTGAACACTGAAGCTTTCTTT
>few|TRBD1|TRBJ1-4|TRBV28
CASRPGTEDNEKLFF
TGTGCCAGCAGACCTGGGACAGAAGATAATGAAAAACTGTTTTTT
>few|TRBD1|TRBJ1-4|TRBV12-3/TRBV12-4
CASRSSPGQVNEKLFF
TGTGCCAGCAGGTCATCACCGGGACAGGTTAATGAAAAACTGTTTTTT
>few|TRBD1|TRBJ2-1|TRBV12-3/TRBV12-4
CASRGQAGIYNEQFF
TGTGCCAGCAGAGGACAGGCTGGGATTTACAATGAGCAGTTCTTC
>few|.|TRBJ2-3|TRBV9
CASSGPSVTTDTQYF
TGTGCCAGCAGCGGGCCTAGCGTGACGACAGATACGCAGTATTTT
>.|.|TRBJ2-7|TRBV7-8
CASSPDGRFAHEQYF
TGTGCCAGCAGCCCAGACGGGAGATTTGCTCACGAGCAGTACTTC
>.|.|TRBJ1-2|TRBV29-1
CSVEWQGLANYGYTF
TGCAGCGTTGAATGGCAGGGTTTAGCTAACTATGGCTACACCTTC
>few|TRBD2|TRBJ2-3|TRBV5-1
CASRDGTSGSTDTQYF
TGCGCCAGCAGGGACGGGACTAGCGGTTCCACAGATACGCAGTATTTT
>few|.|TRBJ2-1|TRBV20-1
CSALSSRYEQFF
TGCAGTGCTCTCTCCTCGAGGTATGAGCAGTTCTTC
>.|.|TRBJ2-1|TRBV20-1
CSARATQESNEQFF
TGCAGTGCTAGAGCAACCCAGGAGTCGAATGAGCAGTTCTTC
>many|.|TRBJ2-7|TRBV20-1
CSARATGLYEQYF
TGCAGTGCTCGGGCCACAGGGCTGTACGAGCAGTACTTC
>many|.|TRBJ2-2|TRBV12-3/TRBV12-4
CASSFGPGELFF
TGTGCCAGCAGTTTCGGGCCCGGGGAGCTGTTTTTT
>.|TRBD2|TRBJ2-3|TRBV11-2
CASSLFVGRAPSTDTQYF
TGTGCCAGCAGCTTATTCGTCGGGAGGGCCCCCAGCACAGATACGCAGTATTTT
>many|.|TRBJ2-3|TRBV12-3/TRBV12-4
CASSQNADTQYF
TGTGCCAGCAGTCAGAACGCAGATACGCAGTATTTT
>many|TRBD1|TRBJ1-2|TRBV7-2
CASSPNLAGGNGYTF
TGTGCCAGCAGCCCCAACCTCGCAGGGGGCAATGGCTACACCTTC
>many|.|TRBJ2-3|TRBV12-3/TRBV12-4
CASSLVAGVADTQYF
TGTGCCAGCAGTTTAGTAGCAGGGGTGGCAGATACGCAGTATTTT
>few|TRBD2|TRBJ2-7|TRBV20-1
CSARETSGSTYEQYF
TGCAGTGCTAGAGAAACTAGCGGGAGTACCTACGAGCAGTACTTC
>.|TRBD2|TRBJ2-1|TRBV12-3/TRBV12-4
CASSLTSGRILGNEQFF
TGTGCCAGCAGTCTGACTAGCGGGAGAATTTTGGGCAATGAGCAGTTCTTC
>.|.|TRBJ1-2|TRBV19
CAANGGIGYTF
TGTGCAGCCAACGGGGGTATTGGCTACACCTTC
>.|.|TRBJ2-1|TRBV19
CASSIRVGSSYNEQFF
TGTGCCAGTAGTATAAGGGTTGGGAGCTCCTACAATGAGCAGTTCTTC
>few|TRBD2|TRBJ2-7|TRBV27
CASSFNGRAHEQYF
TGTGCCAGCAGTTTCAACGGGAGGGCCCACGAGCAGTACTTC
>few|TRBD1|TRBJ1-2|TRBV15
CATSRGTGDYGYTF
TGTGCCACCAGCAGAGGGACAGGGGATTATGGCTACACCTTC
>.|TRBD2|TRBJ2-5|TRBV25-1
CASSTSGIGETQYF
TGTGCCAGCAGTACTAGCGGGATTGGAGAGACCCAGTACTTC
>.|TRBD1|TRBJ1-6|TRBV20-1
CSAGTALNSPLHF
TGCAGTGCCGGGACAGCCCTTAATTCACCCCTCCACTTT
>few|.|TRBJ1-1|TRBV30
CAWNRGGIEAFF
TGTGCCTGGAATAGAGGGGGGATTGAAGCTTTCTTT
>.|.|TRBJ2-2|TRBV7-9
CASSSETVTGELFF
TGTGCCAGCAGCTCGGAGACGGTCACCGGGGAGCTGTTTTTT
>many|TRBD2|TRBJ2-1|TRBV6-1
CASQASGSYNEQFF
TGTGCCAGCCAAGCTAGCGGGAGTTACAATGAGCAGTTCTTC
>few|.|TRBJ1-1|TRBV12-3/TRBV12-4
CASSLLEMNTEAFF
TGTGCCAGCAGTTTACTCGAGATGAACACTGAAGCTTTCTTT
>few|.|TRBJ2-3|TRBV6-2/TRBV6-3
CASQYSEDSVMSDTQYF
TGTGCCAGCCAATACTCAGAAGACAGCGTGATGTCAGATACGCAGTATTTT
>.|.|TRBJ2-7|TRBV10-3
CAKPKGLTRERLTYEQYF
TGTGCCAAACCCAAGGGCCTGACTAGAGAAAGGCTTACCTACGAGCAGTACTTC
>.|TRBD1|TRBJ2-3|TRBV7-2
CASSLTRGPPSTDTQYF
TGTGCCAGCAGCCTCACCAGGGGGCCGCCTAGCACAGATACGCAGTATTTT
>few|.|TRBJ2-7|TRBV7-9
CASSEAHSYEQYF
TGTGCCAGCAGCGAGGCCCACAGCTACGAGCAGTACTTC
>.|TRBD2|TRBJ2-3|TRBV5-1
CASSISGSFDTQYF
TGCGCCAGCAGCATTAGCGGGAGTTTCGATACGCAGTATTTT
>few|.|TRBJ1-2|TRBV6-5
CASSYSGLNGYTF
TGTGCCAGCAGTTACTCAGGTCTGAACGGCTACACCTTC
>.|.|TRBJ2-6|TRBV9
CASSVDPLSGANVLTF
TGTGCCAGCAGCGTGGACCCTCTTAGTGGGGCCAACGTCCTGACTTTC
>.|.|TRBJ1-5|TRBV5-1
CASSSPPGPQHF
TGCGCCAGCAGCTCCCCTCCGGGGCCCCAGCATTTT
>.|.|TRBJ1-3|TRBV25-1
CASMGRGPSSGNTIYF
TGTGCCAGCATGGGCAGGGGACCTTCCTCTGGAAACACCATATATTTT
>few|TRBD2|TRBJ2-1|TRBV7-2
CASSFLSGGYNEQFF
TGTGCCAGCAGCTTCCTTAGCGGGGGATACAATGAGCAGTTCTTC
>.|.|TRBJ1-5|TRBV7-2
CASSLRGRRDQPQHF
TGTGCCAGCAGCTTACGGGGGCGTCGAGATCAGCCCCAGCATTTT
>many|TRBD2|TRBJ2-1|TRBV7-2
CASSPGGHNNEQFF
TGTGCCAGCAGTCCGGGAGGGCACAACAATGAGCAGTTCTTC
>.|.|TRBJ2-1|TRBV7-6
CASSIGGGYNEQFF
TGTGCCAGCAGCATTGGGGGAGGCTACAATGAGCAGTTCTTC
>.|.|TRBJ1-2|TRBV18
CASSPPEGQGRIYTF
TGTGCCAGCTCACCACCGGAGGGCCAGGGCCGTATCTACACCTTC
>.|TRBD1|TRBJ2-4|TRBV27
CASSPGTVSAKNIQYF
TGTGCCAGCAGTCCCGGGACAGTGAGTGCCAAAAACATTCAGTACTTC
>.|TRBD1|TRBJ1-3|TRBV7-2
CASSTQQGPGNTIYF
TGTGCCAGCAGCACCCAACAGGGGCCCGGAAACACCATATATTTT
>.|.|TRBJ2-3|TRBV4-3
CASSQDVGADTQYF
TGCGCCAGCAGCCAAGATGTAGGGGCCGATACGCAGTATTTT
>.|.|TRBJ2-7|TRBV27
CASSPGDRSYEQYF
TGTGCCAGCAGTCCCGGGGACCGCTCCTACGAGCAGTACTTC
>few|TRBD2|TRBJ2-5|TRBV6-5
CASSSQDAGGRGETQYF
TGTGCCAGCAGTTCCCAAGACGCGGGAGGAAGAGGAGAGACCCAGTACTTC
>.|TRBD1|TRBJ2-1|TRBV5-1
CASSLSGQGSYNEQFF
TGCGCCAGCAGCTTGTCGGGACAGGGGTCCTACAATGAGCAGTTCTTC
>.|TRBD2|TRBJ2-3|TRBV6-5
CASSYAFSTSGTTDTQYF
TGTGCCAGCAGTTACGCCTTTTCGACTAGCGGGACCACAGATACGCAGTATTTT
>.|TRBD1|TRBJ2-7|TRBV28
CASGGQGDSYEQYF
TGTGCCAGCGGAGGACAGGGGGACTCCTACGAGCAGTACTTC